This passage covers 22 T cell receptor beta chains from one sample sequenced in a study of blood T cell repertoires in COVID-19. Clones were read by immunoSEQ multiplex PCR, and TCRdb kept only the in-frame ones, dropping some. The data show about 76,000 clones, roughly 90% seen once. The sample was peripheral blood. The receptors stem from a human donor in a cohort sampled during active COVID-19.

The chain uses TRBV7-2 and TRBJ2-1; the match to TRBD2 covers 9 bases. J was trimmed by 15 bases and V by 3 bases; bases with no gene match: 9. This CDR3 has 13 amino acids. From germline, CDR1 is SGHTA and CDR2 FQGNSA. CDR3: CASSFPGGGARFF. The CDR3 coding sequence is TGTGCCAGCAGCTTCCCGGGCGGGGGGGCACGGTTCTTC.

This chain links TRBV11-3 with TRBJ1-2; TRBD1 matches at 11 bases. Germline loops: CDR1 SGHNT, CDR2 YENEEA. The CDR3 consists of 16 residues. V shed 1 base, J shed 2 bases, and the junction held 3 bases outside the gene matches. The CDR3: CASSLVGTGGNYGYTF. The CDR3 DNA reads TGTGCCAGCAGCTTAGTCGGGACAGGGGGGAACTATGGCTACACCTTC.

The rearrangement joins TRBV12-5 to TRBJ2-3; a weak D match, TRBD2 (5 bases). Per the germline V gene, CDR1 is LGHNT and CDR2 is FRNRAP. V was clipped by 6 bases and J by 4 bases, with 20 bases between them. The CDR3 has 16 residues. In DNA form, the CDR3 reads TGTGCTAGTGGCCCGCCCGGGTCTAGCCTAGCAGATACGCAGTATTTT. It translates to CASGPPGSSLADTQYF. The full variable domain, rest sourced from reference TRBV12-5 and TRBJ2-3, is DARVTQTPRHKVTEMGQEVTMRCQPILGHNTVFWYRQTMMQGLELLAYFRNRAPLDDSGMPKDRFSAEMPDATLATLKIQPSEPRDSAVYFCASGPPGSSLADTQYFGPGTRLTVL.

This clone was seen just once. The chain couples TRBV28 to TRBJ1-5; no definite D call. Trimming pared 6 bases from V and 2 bases from J, leaving 17 bases between. This CDR3 comprises 16 residues. Germline V gives CDR1 MDHEN, CDR2 SYDVKM. The CDR3 DNA reads as TGTGCCAGCAGCTCGAACCCGGTCGGGGGCAATCAGCCCCAGCATTTT. It specifies CASSSNPVGGNQPQHF.

The chain is built from TRBV5-1 and TRBJ2-7; perhaps TRBD1 as D (6 bases). CDR1 and CDR2 from the germline V gene are SGHRS and YFSETQ. The length of the CDR3 is 14 residues. The ends were cut back, 0 bases at V and 2 bases at J, with 9 bases in the middle. The CDR3 spells CASSLGKGAYEQYF. CDR3 DNA: TGCGCCAGCAGCTTGGGTAAGGGGGCCTACGAGCAGTACTTC.

This clone appeared a single time. The V and J genes are TRBV4-3 and TRBJ2-2, with 7 bases identical to TRBD1. V lost 4 bases and J lost 0; bases outside the gene matches: 8. The CDR3 extends over 17 amino acids. Germline V gene lookup returns CDR1 LGHNA and CDR2 YSLEER. The CDR3 region has the DNA TGCGCCAGCAGCCCCCAAAATCAGGGGGCGAACACCGGGGAGCTGTTTTTT. Translation: CASSPQNQGANTGELFF.

This clone was detected only once. The rearrangement joins TRBV5-1 to TRBJ2-1, with 8 bases lining up with TRBD2. With V trimmed by 0 bases and J by 2 bases, 4 bases remained unmatched. Germline CDR1 is SGHRS and CDR2 is YFSETQ. The CDR3 length is 16 residues. CDR3 amino acids: CASSLATGGPYNEQFF. The CDR3 region has the DNA TGCGCCAGCAGCTTGGCTACGGGAGGGCCCTACAATGAGCAGTTCTTC.

The chain is built from TRBV28 and TRBJ1-1; TRBD1 matches 7 bases. The germline CDR1 and CDR2 sequences are MDHEN and SYDVKM. The CDR3 is made up of 14 amino acids. J gave up 7 bases and V 8 bases, and 13 bases lay outside the gene matches. The CDR3 coding sequence is TGTGCCAGCTTTTCATCCGACAGGGATGGTGAAGCTTTCTTT. It translates to CASFSSDRDGEAFF.

The gene calls are TRBV18 and TRBJ2-2, with D perhaps TRBD2 (6 bases). With 2 bases removed from V and 8 bases from J, the gap between germline ends came to 12 bases. Germline V gene sequence: CDR1 KGHSH, CDR2 LQKENI. This CDR3 is built from 14 residues. The CDR3 region is CASSPGLAIGELFF. In DNA, the CDR3 is TGTGCCAGCTCACCAGGGCTAGCGATTGGGGAGCTGTTTTTT.

The chain carries TRBV7-6 and TRBJ1-3; 10 bases map to TRBD1. The germline CDR1 and CDR2 sequences are SGHVS and FNYEAQ. The CDR3 loop spans 16 amino acids. With 3 bases clipped from V and 4 bases from J, the junction kept 6 bases outside the gene matches. The DNA for the CDR3 is TGTGCCAGCAGCTTCCGGGACAGGGGCGGGGGAAACACCATATATTTT. This encodes CASSFRDRGGGNTIYF.

CDR3 sequence: CASSSGLAGLLRYNEQFF. The CDR3 DNA reads as TGTGCCAGCAGCTCGGGACTAGCGGGACTGCTAAGATACAATGAGCAGTTCTTC. The chain couples TRBV28 to TRBJ2-1; 13 bases line up with TRBD2. The CDR3 covers 18 residues. Trimming removed 6 bases from V and 4 bases from J; junction bases left unmatched: 12. The V gene's germline CDR1 is MDHEN and CDR2 SYDVKM. The entire variable domain, with the rest obtained from reference TRBV28 and TRBJ2-1, is as follows: DVKVTQSSRYLVKRTGEKVFLECVQDMDHENMFWYRQDPGLGLRLIYFSYDVKMKEKGDIPEGYSVSREKKERFSLILESASTNQTSMYLCASSSGLAGLLRYNEQFFGPGTRLTVL.

This rearrangement joins TRBV19 to TRBJ2-4; D might be TRBD2 (6 bases). Germline-derived CDR1 and CDR2 are LNHDA and SQIVND (reference sequence). The CDR3 runs 15 residues. The germline V and J ends were trimmed by 3 bases and 3 bases, with 12 bases remaining between them. This CDR3 reads CASSMMGGDKNIQYF. CDR3 bases: TGTGCCAGTAGTATGATGGGGGGAGACAAAAACATTCAGTACTTC.

The chain joins TRBV6-6 to TRBJ1-2; 8 bases are a match to TRBD1. The junction had 8 bases not matched to a gene; V was cut back by 2 bases and J by 6 bases. Germline CDR1 MNHNY, CDR2 SVGAGI (reference sequence). This CDR3 region has 15 residues. CDR3 loop: CASSYPRQGKDGYTF. The CDR3 region has the DNA TGTGCCAGCAGTTACCCTAGACAGGGGAAGGATGGCTACACCTTC.

The chain combines TRBV11-2 with TRBJ2-2; D perhaps matches TRBD1 (5 bases). Trimming cost V 3 bases and J 3 bases, with 20 bases left between them. Germline V CDR1 and CDR2: SGHAT, FQNNGV. This CDR3 is 18 amino acids long. CDR3 loop: CASSFKGHRRSHTGELFF. The CDR3 nucleotides read TGTGCCAGCAGCTTTAAGGGCCACAGGCGGTCCCACACCGGGGAGCTGTTTTTT.

Ten or more counts support this clone. The genes are TRBV19 and TRBJ2-1, with TRBD2 matching over 7 bases. The junction had 2 bases not matched to a gene; V was cut back by 1 base and J by 5 bases. CDR1 is LNHDA, CDR2 SQIVND, per germline (reference sequence). This CDR3 has 14 amino acids. The CDR3 loop is CASSIGTSNNEQFF. Here the CDR3 DNA reads TGTGCCAGTAGTATAGGGACTAGTAACAATGAGCAGTTCTTC.

This clone was observed once. The chain joins TRBV28 to TRBJ2-3; no clear D. Germline V gene data show CDR1 as MDHEN and CDR2 as SYDVKM. The CDR3 runs 15 residues. V lost 8 bases and J 0 bases, leaving 15 bases between the germline ends. The CDR3 coding sequence is TGTGCCAGCCCCCCCTCGGGTGCTAGCACAGATACGCAGTATTTT. It encodes CASPPSGASTDTQYF.

V usage is TRBV6-5 and J usage is TRBJ2-5, with D perhaps TRBD1 (5 bases). The CDR3 is made up of 12 amino acids. The germline CDR1 and CDR2 sequences are MNHEY and SVGAGI. Trimming stripped 6 bases from V and 8 bases from J, with 13 bases between. The CDR3 loop is CASRGRSLTQYF. The DNA of the CDR3 is TGTGCCAGCAGGGGGCGCTCACTTACCCAGTACTTC.

The J gene is TRBJ2-1, the V gene TRBV7-6; D not certain. Germline CDR1 is SGHVS and CDR2 is FNYEAQ. This CDR3 comprises 17 residues. The germline V and J ends were trimmed by 4 bases and 0 bases, with 16 bases remaining between them. CDR3 loop: CASSSASRLSSYNEQFF. As DNA, the CDR3 is TGTGCCAGCAGCTCAGCTTCGAGGCTCAGCTCCTACAATGAGCAGTTCTTC.

The gene calls are TRBV5-4 and TRBJ1-3, with a tentative D call TRBD1 (6 bases). CDR3 length: 17 amino acids. The V end was cut by 2 bases, the J end by 4 bases, with 19 bases between. Germline V gives CDR1 SGHNT, CDR2 YYREEE (reference sequence). CDR3 in amino acids: CASSLGRGRGTGNTIYF. The CDR3 DNA is TGTGCCAGCAGCTTAGGGAGAGGCAGGGGAACCGGAAACACCATATATTTT.

The chain is built from TRBV2 and TRBJ1-3; D unresolved. The V gene lost 7 bases and the J gene lost 3 bases, with 10 bases spanning the gap. Per the germline V gene, CDR1 is SNHLY and CDR2 is FYNNEI. CDR3 length: 13 amino acids. CDR3 in amino acids: CASTTEYGNTIYF. CDR3 bases: TGTGCCAGCACTACTGAATATGGAAACACCATATATTTT.

The V and J genes are TRBV7-3 and TRBJ2-1, with D possibly being TRBD2 (7 bases). Between the trimmed V and J ends, which lost 4 bases and 4 bases, there was a span of 14 bases. The germline V gene has CDR1 SGHTA and CDR2 FQGTGA. The CDR3 is made up of 15 amino acids. As DNA, the CDR3 is TGTGCCAGCAGCTCTTCGGGGGGCACGTACAATGAGCAGTTCTTC. Translation gives CASSSSGGTYNEQFF.

This chain joins TRBV6-5 and TRBJ2-7; 7 nucleotides match TRBD1. V shed 6 bases, J shed 4 bases, and the junction held 6 bases outside the gene matches. This CDR3 is built from 13 residues. Looked up from germline, CDR1 is MNHEY and CDR2 is SVGAGI. The CDR3 spells CASRRKGAYEQYF. The DNA of the CDR3 is TGTGCCAGCAGGAGGAAGGGGGCTTACGAGCAGTACTTC.